The 20 T cell receptor beta chains in this list originate from one sample, sequenced in a study of blood T cell repertoires in COVID-19. Sequencing was performed with immunoSEQ multiplex PCR; in TCRdb, only in-frame clones are kept and a portion is missing. This sample has around 11,000 clones; roughly 85% occur once, and the top ten carry roughly 13%. The sequenced sample consisted of peripheral blood. Source of these receptors: a human donor in a cohort sampled during active COVID-19.

V and J are TRBV6-5 and TRBJ1-2; 7 bases are shared with TRBD1. This CDR3 has 14 amino acids. V dropped 4 bases and J dropped 6; count of bases not matched to a gene: 8. Germline CDR1 and CDR2: MNHEY and SVGAGI. The CDR3 loop reads CASSSKGALNGYTF. CDR3 in DNA: TGTGCCAGCAGTTCTAAGGGGGCATTAAATGGCTACACCTTC.

The chain recombines TRBV29-1 with TRBJ2-3; the match to TRBD2 covers 13 bases. The V gene's germline CDR1 is SQVTM and CDR2 ANQGSEA. The CDR3 spans 14 residues. Unmatched junction bases numbered 5, after V lost 7 bases and J lost 4 bases. The CDR3 loop reads CSAWTSGSSDTQYF. The CDR3 bases are TGCAGCGCTTGGACTAGCGGGAGTTCAGATACGCAGTATTTT.

The chain couples TRBV24-1 to TRBJ2-5; 7 bases are a match to TRBD1. The CDR3 has 14 residues. Trimming took 0 bases from V and 4 from J; bases not matched to a gene: 1. Germline lookup yields CDR1 KGHDR and CDR2 SFDVKD. The DNA for the CDR3 is TGTGCCACCAGTGATTTGTACAGGGGAGAGACCCAGTACTTC. Protein sequence: CATSDLYRGETQYF.

The chain has TRBV2 and TRBJ2-3; TRBD2 aligns across 13 bases. Per the germline V gene, CDR1 is SNHLY and CDR2 is FYNNEI. V shed 4 bases, J shed 2 bases, and the junction held 6 bases outside the gene matches. This CDR3 comprises 17 residues. The CDR3 sequence is CASSGTSGSQITDTQYF. In DNA form, the CDR3 reads TGTGCCAGCAGTGGGACTAGCGGGAGCCAAATCACAGATACGCAGTATTTT.

This clone was observed a handful of times. V and J are TRBV10-2 and TRBJ2-1, with 10 nucleotides matching TRBD2. V dropped 6 bases and J dropped 0; count of bases not matched to a gene: 8. CDR1 is WSHSY, CDR2 SAAADI, per germline. There are 17 residues in the CDR3. Written as DNA, the CDR3 is TGCGCCAGCAGAGGGACTAGCGATACCTACTCCTACAATGAGCAGTTCTTC. This translates into CASRGTSDTYSYNEQFF.

The CDR3 region has the DNA TGTGCCAGCAGCGATACCCGCTACTCCTACGAGCAGTACTTC. Translated: CASSDTRYSYEQYF. The chain recombines TRBV2 with TRBJ2-7, with no clear D. This CDR3 contains 14 residues. Germline loops: CDR1 SNHLY, CDR2 FYNNEI. Trimming pared 6 bases from V and 0 bases from J, leaving 12 bases between.

This clone appeared a single time. This chain joins TRBV27 and TRBJ2-7, with TRBD1 identical over 7 bases. Germline CDR1 and CDR2: MNHEY and SMNVEV (reference sequence). The CDR3 extends over 13 amino acids. The J segment lost 3 bases and the V segment lost 4 bases, leaving 3 bases of the junction unmatched. As DNA, the CDR3 is TGTGCCAGCAGTTACCGGGACAGCTACGAGCAGTACTTC. Translation: CASSYRDSYEQYF.

This clone showed up just a few times. This chain joins TRBV6-1 and TRBJ1-5, with D possibly matching TRBD1 (5 bases). Trimming removed 2 bases at V and 1 base at J, with 9 bases between. This CDR3 is 15 amino acids long. CDR1 and CDR2 from the germline V gene are MNHNS and SASEGT. The DNA for the CDR3 is TGTGCCAGCAGTGAACCAGGGATAAGCAATCAGCCCCAGCATTTT. Translated, it gives CASSEPGISNQPQHF.

J is TRBJ1-1 and V is TRBV27; D uncertain. Trimming cost V 8 bases and J 5 bases, with 9 bases left between them. The CDR3 extends over 11 amino acids. Per the germline V gene, CDR1 is MNHEY and CDR2 is SMNVEV (reference sequence). Here the CDR3 DNA reads TGTGCCAGCGTTCGAGGAACTGAAGCTTTCTTT. It is translated as CASVRGTEAFF.

CDR3 nucleotides: TGTGCCAGCAGTCAGGGTCCTGAGCAGTTCTTC. Protein sequence: CASSQGPEQFF. The chain combines TRBV12-3 or TRBV12-4 with TRBJ2-1, with D possibly being TRBD1 (5 bases). The CDR3 runs 11 residues. Trimming left V 5 bases short and J 9 bases short, with 8 bases between.

V usage is TRBV20-1 and J usage is TRBJ2-7; TRBD1 matches 11 bases. Germline V gene sequence: CDR1 DFQATT, CDR2 SNEGSKA (reference sequence). V lost 3 bases and J lost 5; bases outside the gene matches: 6. CDR3 size: 14 residues. CDR3 bases: TGCAGTGCTAGTTTCCGGACAGGGGGCGACGAGCAGTACTTC. Amino acids: CSASFRTGGDEQYF.

The chain has TRBV5-4 and TRBJ2-2, with D maybe TRBD2 (6 bases). The V gene lost 5 bases and the J gene lost 1 base, with 12 bases spanning the gap. From germline, CDR1 is SGHNT and CDR2 YYREEE (reference sequence). The CDR3 is 15 residues long. CDR3 region: CASSLVGGNTGELFF. CDR3 bases: TGTGCCAGCAGTTTAGTCGGGGGGAACACCGGGGAGCTGTTTTTT.

The genes are TRBV10-3 and TRBJ2-5, with 11 bases identical to TRBD2. V was pared by 3 bases and J by 4 bases, with 4 bases of the junction left unmatched. CDR3 size: 15 residues. Germline CDR1 and CDR2: ENHRY and SYGVKD. The CDR3 DNA follows: TGTGCCATCAGTGACGTCGGACTAGCGGGAGAGACCCAGTACTTC. As protein: CAISDVGLAGETQYF.

The chain carries TRBV5-4 and TRBJ2-3, with 7 bases fitting TRBD2. The CDR3 runs 15 residues. The V gene's germline CDR1 is SGHNT and CDR2 YYREEE (reference sequence). The ends lost 6 bases at V and 4 bases at J; junction bases unmatched: 11. The CDR3 nucleotides are TGTGCCAGCATCCTCGGGGGGAGCCCCCCAGATACGCAGTATTTT. It encodes CASILGGSPPDTQYF.

The rearrangement joins TRBV20-1 to TRBJ1-1; D is unresolved. The ends were cut back, 5 bases at V and 0 bases at J, with 4 bases in the middle. This CDR3 is 11 amino acids long. In germline, CDR1 is DFQATT, CDR2 SNEGSKA (reference sequence). CDR3 bases: TGCAGTGCTCACTTGAACACTGAAGCTTTCTTT. Protein product: CSAHLNTEAFF.

This chain links TRBV5-5 with TRBJ2-7; 8 bases fit TRBD1. Germline V gives CDR1 SGHKS, CDR2 YYEKEE (reference sequence). The V and J ends lost 0 bases and 0 bases, in that order; junction bases with no gene match: 5. This CDR3 has 16 residues. The CDR3, as DNA: TGTGCCAGCAGCTTGGCCGGACAGGGCCTCTCCTACGAGCAGTACTTC. This translates into CASSLAGQGLSYEQYF.

A single count supports this clone. The V call is TRBV2, the J call TRBJ2-7; TRBD2 might be the D (6 bases). Germline V gene sequence: CDR1 SNHLY, CDR2 FYNNEI. The CDR3 is 12 amino acids. V dropped 8 bases and J dropped 2 bases, with 10 bases sitting between them. The CDR3 DNA sequence: TGTGCCAGCGGAGGGGATGCCTACGAGCAGTACTTC. It encodes CASGGDAYEQYF.

The V and J genes are TRBV3-1 (or the pseudogene TRBV3-2) and TRBJ2-4, with no clear D. The CDR3 covers 15 residues. The V and J ends lost 1 base and 0 bases respectively, with 7 bases between them. The germline V gene encodes CDR1 LGHDT and CDR2 YNNKEL (reference sequence). The chain's CDR3 is CASSQVRQAKNIQYF. The CDR3 DNA sequence: TGTGCCAGCAGCCAAGTAAGACAAGCCAAAAACATTCAGTACTTC.

This clone is categorized as medium-sized. Here the CDR3 DNA reads TGCGCCAGCAGCCAACTTCCGGGACAGGGGGCCTCGAACACCGGGGAGCTGTTTTTT. As protein: CASSQLPGQGASNTGELFF. The V gene is TRBV4-1, the J gene TRBJ2-2; 12 nucleotides align to TRBD1. The CDR3 is made up of 19 amino acids. Germline V gene lookup returns CDR1 MGHRA and CDR2 YSYEKL. The V and J ends lost 2 bases and 0 bases, in that order; junction bases with no gene match: 7.

The genes are TRBV4-1 and TRBJ2-1; 12 bases agree with TRBD2. The CDR3 is 15 residues long. Germline V gives CDR1 MGHRA, CDR2 YSYEKL. Germline trimming cut 4 bases from V and 5 bases from J; bases unmatched to any gene: 3. This CDR3 is CASSLGLAGDNEQFF. The CDR3 nucleotides read TGCGCCAGCAGCCTGGGACTAGCGGGCGACAATGAGCAGTTCTTC.